What follows are 32 T cell receptor beta chains derived from one specimen sequenced in a study of blood T cell repertoires in COVID-19. TCRdb's copy holds only in-frame clones and misses some; the assay was immunoSEQ multiplex PCR. The sample comprises 150,000 to 200,000 clones, 80% to 85% of which are singletons, and less than 3% rests with the top ten. The sequenced material came from peripheral blood. All receptors come from a human donor with acute or convalescent COVID-19. The donor label of this sample is uncertain.

The J gene is TRBJ1-2, the V gene TRBV6-5; 7 bases match TRBD1. Germline CDR1 reads MNHEY; CDR2 reads SVGAGI. The CDR3 is 15 amino acids. The junction had 8 bases not matched to a gene; V was cut back by 5 bases and J by 2 bases. The CDR3 sequence is CASSRSLTGNYGYTF. The CDR3 nucleotides are TGTGCCAGCAGTAGATCCCTGACAGGGAACTATGGCTACACCTTC.

This chain connects TRBV19 to TRBJ1-5; 10 bases align to TRBD1. The V segment lost 7 bases and the J segment 3 bases; nucleotides outside the gene matches: 9. The CDR3 runs to 16 residues. Per the germline V gene, CDR1 is LNHDA and CDR2 is SQIVND (reference sequence). In nucleotides, the CDR3 is TGTGCCAGTACCTTGGACAGGGGGAGGTACAATCAGCCCCAGCATTTT. Residues: CASTLDRGRYNQPQHF.

The chain joins TRBV29-1 to TRBJ2-2; 8 bases align to TRBD1. Germline V CDR1 and CDR2: SQVTM, ANQGSEA. The CDR3 runs 13 residues. The trim removed 7 bases at V and 4 bases at J, leaving 5 bases unmatched. As DNA, the CDR3 is TGCAGCGGTCGGACAGGGTCCACCGGGGAGCTGTTTTTT. Its translation: CSGRTGSTGELFF.

This chain uses TRBV19 with TRBJ1-2; D is unresolved. This CDR3 is built from 12 residues. CDR1 and CDR2 (germline): LNHDA, SQIVND (reference sequence). V shed 6 bases and J shed 4 bases, with 9 bases lying between them. The CDR3 DNA sequence: TGTGCCAGTAGCCAGGTCGGCTATGGCTACACCTTC. Protein product: CASSQVGYGYTF.

The V and J genes are TRBV28 and TRBJ1-2; weak D call: TRBD1 (5 bases). The CDR3 runs 14 residues. In germline, CDR1 is MDHEN, CDR2 SYDVKM. CDR3 region: CTVWSGRRGHGYTF. CDR3 DNA sequence: TGTACTGTGTGGTCGGGACGGCGGGGCCATGGCTACACCTTC.

The rearrangement joins TRBV5-4 to TRBJ2-1; D uncertain. This CDR3 comprises 15 residues. V shed 0 bases and J shed 6 bases, with 13 bases lying between them. Germline V CDR1 and CDR2: SGHNT, YYREEE (reference sequence). CDR3 nucleotide sequence: TGTGCCAGCAGCTTGGGAATCCTGAGGCGCAATGAGCAGTTCTTC. Amino acids: CASSLGILRRNEQFF.

V gene TRBV15 combines with J gene TRBJ2-1, with D perhaps matching TRBD2 (7 bases). V was trimmed by 0 bases and J by 9 bases, leaving 24 bases between them. In germline, CDR1 is LNHNV, CDR2 YYDKDF (reference sequence). The CDR3 is 18 residues long. In DNA form, the CDR3 reads TGTGCCACCAGCAGAGAGATCCTAGGGGGGGCGGTACACGGTGAGCAGTTCTTC. Translated, it gives CATSREILGGAVHGEQFF.

This chain connects TRBV5-1 to TRBJ2-1; D gene ambiguous. This CDR3 has 14 residues. V was trimmed by 0 bases and J by 2 bases, leaving 6 bases between them. CDR1 and CDR2 from the germline V gene are SGHRS and YFSETQ. The CDR3 loop reads CASSLEAAYNEQFF. The CDR3, as DNA: TGCGCCAGCAGCTTGGAGGCGGCCTACAATGAGCAGTTCTTC. Together with reference TRBV5-1 and TRBJ2-1, the CDR3 gives the full variable domain: KAGVTQTPRYLIKTRGQQVTLSCSPISGHRSVSWYQQTPGQGLQFLFEYFSETQRNKGNFPGRFSGRQFSNSRSEMNVSTLELGDSALYLCASSLEAAYNEQFFGPGTRLTVL.

V is TRBV5-1 and J is TRBJ2-1; TRBD2 agrees at 11 bases. The CDR3 runs to 16 residues. From germline, CDR1 is SGHRS and CDR2 YFSETQ. V gave up 4 bases and J gave up 1 base; unmatched junction bases: 4. For the CDR3, the DNA is TGCGCCAGCAGCATCCCTAGCGGGGGGTCCTACAATGAGCAGTTCTTC. Translation gives CASSIPSGGSYNEQFF.

On this clone: The CDR3 does not close with the conserved phenylalanine or tryptophan, likely indicating a read error. Because the CDR3's place on the DNA is in doubt, the DNA is left out and the CDR3 is given as listed by TCRdb. The rearrangement joins TRBV28 to TRBJ2-7; TRBD1 is the table's D call and was not checked against the DNA. Germline V CDR1 and CDR2: MDHEN, SYDVKM. The CDR3 is 12 residues long, counting both termini. The CDR3 loop reads CASSIGQGEVGI.

V usage is TRBV5-1 and J usage is TRBJ2-7; 7 positions match TRBD1. Germline-derived CDR1 and CDR2 are SGHRS and YFSETQ. J was trimmed by 2 bases and V by 1 base; bases with no gene match: 6. There are 15 residues in the CDR3. CDR3 nucleotide sequence: TGCGCCAGCAGCTTGACCCGGGACAGACCCTACGAGCAGTACTTC. It specifies CASSLTRDRPYEQYF.

The chain combines TRBV30 with TRBJ2-3, with a weak D call TRBD1 (5 bases). Per the germline V gene, CDR1 is GTSNPN and CDR2 is SVGIG (reference sequence). V was cut by 0 bases and J by 2 bases, with 12 bases left in between. This CDR3 comprises 15 residues. CDR3 in amino acids: CAWSVGRVDTDTQYF. The CDR3 nucleotides read TGTGCCTGGAGTGTAGGCAGGGTCGACACAGATACGCAGTATTTT.

The chain is built from TRBV2 and TRBJ2-3, with D perhaps matching TRBD2 (6 bases). Trimming cost V 9 bases and J 2 bases, with 12 bases left between them. Germline CDR1 and CDR2: SNHLY and FYNNEI. CDR3 size: 13 residues. CDR3: CASLRDFTDTQYF. The CDR3 DNA follows: TGTGCCAGTCTCCGGGACTTCACAGATACGCAGTATTTT.

The V call is TRBV5-1, the J call TRBJ2-7; D is uncertain. V shed 1 base and J shed 3 bases, with 5 bases lying between them. CDR3 size: 12 residues. Germline lookup yields CDR1 SGHRS and CDR2 YFSETQ. The CDR3 DNA follows: TGCGCCAGCAGCTTGACAGACTACGAGCAGTACTTC. It codes for CASSLTDYEQYF.

The V gene is TRBV5-4, the J gene TRBJ2-7; 8 bases fit TRBD2. V gave up 3 bases and J gave up 2 bases; unmatched junction bases: 4. Germline V gene data show CDR1 as SGHNT and CDR2 as YYREEE (reference sequence). The CDR3 is 14 residues long. The chain's CDR3 is CASSSNGGAYEQYF. The CDR3 DNA sequence: TGTGCCAGCAGCTCCAACGGGGGGGCCTACGAGCAGTACTTC.

This clone was found a few times. The CDR3 protein is CASRQTGGGLYEQYF. The CDR3 nucleotides are TGCGCCAGCAGGCAGACAGGGGGTGGTTTGTACGAGCAGTACTTC. V and J are TRBV4-1 and TRBJ2-7, with TRBD1 matching over 9 bases. There are 15 residues in the CDR3. Looked up from germline, CDR1 is MGHRA and CDR2 is YSYEKL. With 6 bases clipped from V and 4 bases from J, the junction kept 10 bases outside the gene matches.

This chain connects TRBV28 to TRBJ2-7; D unclear. The V end was cut by 5 bases, the J end by 2 bases, with 10 bases between. CDR3 length: 13 amino acids. Germline V gene lookup returns CDR1 MDHEN and CDR2 SYDVKM. The CDR3 DNA reads as TGTGCCAGCAGTCTAGAGGTAACCTACGAGCAGTACTTC. As protein: CASSLEVTYEQYF.

In its sample, this clone was seen a few times. Other DNA sequences in the same sample also yield this CDR3. The chain employs TRBV9 and TRBJ2-3; unclear D gene. The CDR3 loop spans 13 amino acids. The germline V gene has CDR1 SGDLS and CDR2 YYNGEE. V was shortened by 0 bases and J by 1 base, with 3 bases between the two germline ends. The CDR3 DNA is TGTGCCAGCAGCGTAGCGGGCACAGATACGCAGTATTTT. Translating gives CASSVAGTDTQYF.

The chain uses TRBV6-5 and TRBJ1-2, with D possibly being TRBD1 (5 bases). Trimming removed 6 bases at V and 8 bases at J, with 13 bases between. In germline, CDR1 is MNHEY, CDR2 SVGAGI. The CDR3 extends over 12 amino acids. CDR3 in amino acids: CASRGTSGGYTF. Written as DNA, the CDR3 is TGTGCCAGCAGGGGGACTTCGGGCGGCTACACCTTC.

This clone was counted a single time. V and J are TRBV10-1 and TRBJ1-5, with unresolved D. Germline CDR1 reads WNHNN; CDR2 reads SYGVQD (reference sequence). The CDR3 spans 13 residues. The germline V and J ends were trimmed by 3 bases and 4 bases, with 7 bases remaining between them. CDR3 protein: CASSERRNQPQHF. The CDR3 coding sequence is TGCGCCAGCAGTGAAAGGAGAAATCAGCCCCAGCATTTT.

The chain employs TRBV24-1 and TRBJ1-1; no definite D call. Germline CDR1 KGHDR, CDR2 SFDVKD. Trimming left V 4 bases short and J 1 base short, with 6 bases between. This CDR3 is built from 13 residues. The CDR3 coding sequence is TGTGCCACCAGTGACGGTTCGAACACTGAAGCTTTCTTT. Protein product: CATSDGSNTEAFF.

This chain links TRBV6-5 with TRBJ1-2; TRBD1 agrees at 9 bases. The CDR3 is 15 residues long. V shed 6 bases, J shed 1 base, and the junction held 6 bases outside the gene matches. The germline gives CDR1 MNHEY, CDR2 SVGAGI. This CDR3 is CASRDPGQGNYGYTF. The CDR3 bases are TGTGCCAGCAGAGATCCGGGACAGGGTAACTATGGCTACACCTTC.

This clone came up a few times. The rearrangement links TRBV15 to TRBJ1-3; TRBD1 is a possible D gene (5 bases). Trimming cost V 1 base and J 3 bases, with 10 bases left between them. This CDR3 has 15 amino acids. The germline CDR1 and CDR2 sequences are LNHNV and YYDKDF (reference sequence). This CDR3 reads CATSRGGQGGNTIYF. CDR3 sequence (DNA): TGTGCCACCAGCAGAGGAGGTCAGGGTGGAAACACCATATATTTT.

The chain joins TRBV19 to TRBJ2-6; a possible D gene is TRBD1 (5 bases). The CDR3 is 18 residues long. The V gene lost 7 bases and the J gene lost 0 bases, with 19 bases spanning the gap. Per germline, CDR1 LNHDA and CDR2 SQIVND (reference sequence). The CDR3 loop reads CASMKGRNLPSGANVLTF. The CDR3 region has the DNA TGTGCCAGTATGAAGGGGCGGAACCTCCCCTCTGGGGCCAACGTCCTGACTTTC.

The rearrangement joins TRBV7-3 to TRBJ2-7; tentative D call: TRBD2 (7 bases). The CDR3 covers 13 residues. Looked up from germline, CDR1 is SGHTA and CDR2 is FQGTGA. V gave up 5 bases and J gave up 3 bases, with 11 bases separating them. CDR3: CASSRRGGYEQYF. CDR3 in DNA: TGTGCCAGCAGCCGAAGGGGGGGCTACGAGCAGTACTTC. Variable domain in full (rest from reference TRBV7-3 and TRBJ2-7): GAGVSQTPSNKVTEKGKYVELRCDPISGHTALYWYRQSLGQGPEFLIYFQGTGAADDSGLPNDRFFAVRPEGSVSTLKIQRTERGDSAVYLCASSRRGGYEQYFGPGTRLTVT.

The chain couples TRBV7-9 to TRBJ2-1; weak D call: TRBD2 (6 bases). The germline gives CDR1 SEHNR, CDR2 FQNEAQ (reference sequence). The CDR3 has 17 residues. Trimming took 4 bases from V and 2 from J, leaving 18 bases between them. CDR3 region: CASSSRARGSPYNEQFF. Here the CDR3 DNA reads TGTGCCAGCAGCTCCCGGGCGCGGGGATCGCCCTACAATGAGCAGTTCTTC.

The gene calls are TRBV6-1 and TRBJ1-1; tentative D call: TRBD1 (5 bases). Trimming pared 2 bases from V and 5 bases from J, leaving 15 bases between. The CDR3 has 15 residues. CDR1 and CDR2 (germline): MNHNS, SASEGT. The CDR3 region is CASSERFTGGTEAFF. DNA of the CDR3: TGTGCCAGCAGTGAACGGTTCACTGGGGGGACTGAAGCTTTCTTT.

V gene TRBV9 combines with J gene TRBJ1-1; 7 bases are a match to TRBD1. V shed 4 bases and J 1 base; nucleotides not matched to a gene: 4. The CDR3 extends over 14 amino acids. In germline, CDR1 is SGDLS, CDR2 YYNGEE. The CDR3 region has the DNA TGTGCCAGCAGCACCCACAGGGGGAACACTGAAGCTTTCTTT. This translates into CASSTHRGNTEAFF.

The chain links TRBV6-6 to TRBJ1-6; maybe TRBD1 (6 bases). This CDR3 contains 13 residues. With 5 bases removed from V and 7 bases from J, the gap between germline ends came to 9 bases. The germline V gene has CDR1 MNHNY and CDR2 SVGAGI (reference sequence). The CDR3 loop reads CASSTGINSPLHF. In DNA form, the CDR3 reads TGTGCCAGCAGTACAGGGATAAATTCACCCCTCCACTTT.

The chain uses TRBV5-6 and TRBJ2-3; 10 nucleotides agree with TRBD2. The V gene's germline CDR1 is SGHDT and CDR2 YYEEEE. The length of the CDR3 is 16 residues. Trimming removed 0 bases from V and 2 bases from J; junction bases left unmatched: 3. CDR3 sequence: CASSLVAGGHTDTQYF. DNA for the CDR3: TGTGCCAGCAGCTTGGTAGCGGGGGGCCACACAGATACGCAGTATTTT.

The count of this clone is one. The V gene is TRBV5-1, the J gene TRBJ2-5; unclear D gene. V lost 4 bases, J lost 0 bases, and 4 bases lay in between. Germline lookup yields CDR1 SGHRS and CDR2 YFSETQ. This CDR3 spans 12 amino acids. CDR3 nucleotides: TGCGCCAGCAGCCCATACCAAGAGACCCAGTACTTC. This codes for CASSPYQETQYF.

The chain carries TRBV30 and TRBJ1-5, with 12 bases lining up with TRBD1. V lost 0 bases, J lost 7 bases, and 7 bases stayed unmatched. The CDR3 contains 16 residues. Germline-derived CDR1 and CDR2 are GTSNPN and SVGIG (reference sequence). CDR3 in amino acids: CAWSVPGQGAGQPQHF. CDR3 in DNA: TGTGCCTGGAGTGTTCCGGGACAGGGGGCAGGACAGCCCCAGCATTTT.